This is a list of T cell receptor beta chains from one sample in a study of shared clonotypes between healthy human individuals. TCRdb keeps only in-frame clones here, not all; method: immunoSEQ multiplex PCR. Of 550,000 to 750,000 clones in the sample, 92% were seen once. Sequences were obtained from naive CD8+ T cells sorted from blood. The origin of the receptors is a man aged 30-40 years in good health. Each CDR3 is given with its conserved first and last residue. A D gene is named only where the DNA matches it firmly. Not every row has a clone size; where given, it reads once, few, many or a size class.

>TRBJ2-1|TRBV29-1|13|-|TRBD2
CSVRGLAYNEQFF
TGCAGCGTTAGGGGACTAGCTTACAATGAGCAGTTCTTC
>TRBJ2-1|TRBV15|19|-|TRBD2
CATSTPGLAGGPTPNEQFF
TGTGCCACCAGCACGCCGGGACTAGCGGGAGGGCCGACCCCGAATGAGCAGTTCTTC
>TRBJ1-1|TRBV19|17|-|-
CASSIRDRSRMNTEAFF
TGTGCCAGTAGTATCCGCGACAGAAGTAGGATGAACACTGAAGCTTTCTTT
>TRBJ2-6|TRBV9|17|once|-
CASSPTTGPSGANVLTF
TGTGCCAGCAGCCCTACAACTGGACCCTCTGGGGCCAACGTCCTGACTTTC
>TRBJ2-7|TRBV9|15|-|-
CASSPSGYSSYEQYF
TGTGCCAGCAGCCCTTCCGGGTACAGCTCCTACGAGCAGTACTTC
>TRBJ2-3|TRBV28|14|-|TRBD1
CASDQGEPTDTQYF
TGTGCCAGCGACCAGGGGGAACCCACAGATACGCAGTATTTT
>TRBJ2-6|TRBV19|17|-|-
CASSIRGVSSGANVLTF
TGTGCCAGTAGTATCAGGGGAGTAAGCTCTGGGGCCAACGTCCTGACTTTC
>TRBJ2-1|TRBV20-1|11|-|-
CSATLLNEQFF
TGCAGTGCTACCCTGTTGAATGAGCAGTTCTTC
>TRBJ2-3|TRBV7-9|15|once|-
CASSGPGSGTDTQYF
TGTGCCAGCAGCGGGCCGGGGAGCGGCACAGATACGCAGTATTTT
>TRBJ2-1|TRBV11-2|14|-|-
CASSLVNSYNEQFF
TGTGCCAGCAGCTTAGTAAACAGCTACAATGAGCAGTTCTTC